These 28 T cell receptor beta chains were all obtained from the same sample, sequenced in a study of pediatric ulcerative colitis. Using immunoSEQ multiplex PCR, the repertoire was profiled, and TCRdb retains in-frame clones only, with some absent. Of around 34,000 clones in the sample, about 81% were seen once. Rectal tissue came from one to two pinch biopsies taken at colonoscopy. Material for sequencing was gut tissue. Every receptor here comes from a boy under 18 with mild ulcerative colitis.

The genes are TRBV10-1 and TRBJ2-7; 9 bases match TRBD2. There are 14 residues in the CDR3. The germline V gene encodes CDR1 WNHNN and CDR2 SYGVQD (reference sequence). V was clipped by 5 bases and J by 3 bases; unmatched bases: 5. The CDR3 bases are TGCGCCAGCAGTTCCGGGACTAGCATCTACGAGCAGTACTTC. This translates into CASSSGTSIYEQYF.

A single count supports this clone. The V gene is TRBV5-8, the J gene TRBJ2-6; 8 bases line up with TRBD2. CDR3 length: 16 amino acids. V lost 5 bases, J lost 0 bases, and 4 bases stayed unmatched. The germline V gene has CDR1 SGHTS and CDR2 YDEGEE. The CDR3 DNA reads as TGTGCCAGCAGTCGGGGGGGGCTCTCTGGGGCCAACGTCCTGACTTTC. Residues: CASSRGGLSGANVLTF.

The rearrangement links TRBV5-4 to TRBJ2-3, with 12 bases identical to TRBD2. The CDR3 runs to 16 residues. Germline CDR1 and CDR2: SGHNT and YYREEE (reference sequence). V trimming: 4 bases; J trimming: 1 base; junction bases outside the gene matches: 4. CDR3 in amino acids: CASSPGTSGRTDTQYF. In nucleotides, the CDR3 is TGTGCCAGCAGCCCAGGGACTAGCGGGCGCACAGATACGCAGTATTTT.

The chain employs TRBV7-6 and TRBJ2-1, with TRBD1 matching over 10 bases. V lost 4 bases, J lost 6 bases, and 6 bases stayed unmatched. Germline values: CDR1 SGHVS, CDR2 FNYEAQ. The CDR3 has 15 amino acids. This CDR3 reads CASSYPGTGVNEQFF. The CDR3 DNA sequence: TGTGCCAGCAGCTATCCCGGGACAGGGGTCAATGAGCAGTTCTTC.

The chain has TRBV5-1 and TRBJ1-1; D is possibly TRBD1 (6 bases). From germline, CDR1 is SGHRS and CDR2 YFSETQ. The germline V and J ends were trimmed by 0 bases and 0 bases, with 18 bases remaining between them. There are 18 residues in the CDR3. The CDR3 sequence is CASSLAAGALILNTEAFF. The CDR3, as DNA: TGCGCCAGCAGCTTGGCCGCGGGGGCTCTTATCTTGAACACTGAAGCTTTCTTT.

This chain connects TRBV9 to TRBJ2-2, with D possibly being TRBD1 (6 bases). Looked up from germline, CDR1 is SGDLS and CDR2 is YYNGEE. The CDR3 loop spans 16 amino acids. V lost 4 bases to trimming and J lost 2 bases, with 15 bases between them. This CDR3 is CASSIRVGHNTGELFF. DNA for the CDR3: TGTGCCAGCAGCATCAGGGTGGGACACAACACCGGGGAGCTGTTTTTT.

The V call is TRBV5-6, the J call TRBJ2-5; no clear D. V was clipped by 1 base and J by 7 bases, with 5 bases between them. Germline lookup yields CDR1 SGHDT and CDR2 YYEEEE. CDR3 length: 11 amino acids. The CDR3 reads CASSLSGTQYF. CDR3 coding DNA: TGTGCCAGCAGCTTGAGTGGGACCCAGTACTTC.

This clone was detected only once. The J gene is TRBJ2-1, the V gene TRBV10-3; D is undetermined. V gave up 4 bases and J gave up 5 bases, with 9 bases separating them. There are 13 residues in the CDR3. Germline V gene sequence: CDR1 ENHRY, CDR2 SYGVKD. The CDR3 DNA reads TGTGCCATCAGTGGGGGTTCACACAATGAGCAGTTCTTC. It is translated as CAISGGSHNEQFF.

The chain combines TRBV7-2 with TRBJ2-7; D not resolved. The germline V gene encodes CDR1 SGHTA and CDR2 FQGNSA. V was shortened by 1 base and J by 2 bases, with 12 bases between the two germline ends. The CDR3 covers 15 residues. CDR3 in DNA: TGTGCCAGCAGCTTAGAGGCAGGACCCCCCTACGAGCAGTACTTC. As protein: CASSLEAGPPYEQYF.

V gene TRBV5-6 combines with J gene TRBJ1-3; D is unclear. The CDR3 sequence is 15 residues long. Germline V gives CDR1 SGHDT, CDR2 YYEEEE. V was trimmed by 2 bases and J by 4 bases, leaving 13 bases between them. In nucleotides, the CDR3 is TGTGCCAGCAGCTTCAGCACCGGATTCGGAAACACCATATATTTT. This sequence encodes CASSFSTGFGNTIYF.

V gene TRBV5-8 combines with J gene TRBJ1-1; D possibly corresponds to TRBD1 (5 bases). CDR3 length: 15 residues. Germline lookup yields CDR1 SGHTS and CDR2 YDEGEE. V dropped 4 bases and J dropped 7 bases, with 20 bases sitting between them. The CDR3 DNA is TGTGCCAGCAGCCGCGCCCCGCGGGGGAAGGGTGAAGCTTTCTTT. This codes for CASSRAPRGKGEAFF. Filled out from reference TRBV5-8 and TRBJ1-1, the complete variable domain reads EAGVTQSPTHLIKTRGQQATLRCSPISGHTSVYWYQQALGLGLQFLLWYDEGEERNRGNFPPRFSGRQFPNYSSELNVNALELEDSALYLCASSRAPRGKGEAFFGQGTRLTVV.

The genes are TRBV18 and TRBJ1-1; a weak D match, TRBD1 (6 bases). CDR1 is KGHSH, CDR2 LQKENI, per germline. V was pared by 4 bases and J by 1 base, with 7 bases between. CDR3 length equals 13 residues. CDR3 sequence reads: CASSRGPNTEAFF. The CDR3 DNA reads as TGTGCCAGCTCACGGGGGCCGAACACTGAAGCTTTCTTT.

This clone was counted only a few times. This chain's CDR3 is CASSLDGSNQPQHF. The CDR3 region has the DNA TGTGCCAGCAGCCTCGACGGGAGCAATCAGCCCCAGCATTTT. This chain uses TRBV6-6 with TRBJ1-5; D gene unclear. This CDR3 is 14 amino acids long. V was pared by 6 bases and J by 1 base, with 10 bases between. Germline lookup yields CDR1 MNHNY and CDR2 SVGAGI (reference sequence).

The gene calls are TRBV30 and TRBJ2-3, with 8 bases identical to TRBD2. Germline-derived CDR1 and CDR2 are GTSNPN and SVGIG (reference sequence). J gave up 6 bases and V 2 bases, and 7 bases lay outside the gene matches. This CDR3 contains 14 residues. The CDR3 sequence: CAWSPGGARDTQYF. The CDR3 DNA follows: TGTGCCTGGAGTCCCGGGGGGGCAAGGGATACGCAGTATTTT.

This clone was seen once. The chain has TRBV18 and TRBJ2-6; 8 nucleotides agree with TRBD1. The CDR3 is 18 residues long. The junction had 9 bases not matched to a gene; V was cut back by 3 bases and J by 2 bases. CDR1 and CDR2 (germline): KGHSH, LQKENI. DNA for the CDR3: TGTGCCAGCTCACCGAGCCCCAACAGGGGGGCTGGGGCCAACGTCCTGACTTTC. Its translation is CASSPSPNRGAGANVLTF.

This clone was observed once. The genes are TRBV7-6 and TRBJ2-5, with D tentatively TRBD1 (6 bases). Germline CDR1 SGHVS, CDR2 FNYEAQ. The CDR3 consists of 15 residues. V lost 5 bases and J lost 3, with 16 bases in between. The CDR3, as DNA: TGTGCCAGCAGCCAGCCCGGGGCAGGGGAAGAGACCCAGTACTTC. Protein: CASSQPGAGEETQYF.

The V and J genes are TRBV7-8 and TRBJ2-7; TRBD2 aligns across 8 bases. Unmatched junction bases numbered 9, after V lost 5 bases and J lost 6 bases. Germline CDR1 reads SGHVS; CDR2 reads FQNEAQ. The CDR3 sequence is 14 residues long. In nucleotides, the CDR3 is TGTGCCAGCAGCGGCTGGGGAGCGGGGGTCGAGCAGTACTTC. Amino acid sequence: CASSGWGAGVEQYF.

The chain employs TRBV5-4 and TRBJ2-7; 7 nucleotides align to TRBD2. The CDR3 covers 15 residues. V lost 4 bases to trimming and J lost 4 bases; unmatched junction nucleotides: 11. Germline CDR1 is SGHNT and CDR2 is YYREEE (reference sequence). CDR3 coding DNA: TGTGCCAGCAGCCCCCCCTCGCGGGGGAGGTACGAGCAGTACTTC. It yields the protein CASSPPSRGRYEQYF. The full variable domain, with the rest looked up from reference TRBV5-4 and TRBJ2-7, is ETGVTQSPTHLIKTRGQQVTLRCSSQSGHNTVSWYQQALGQGPQFIFQYYREEENGRGNFPPRFSGLQFPNYSSELNVNALELDDSALYLCASSPPSRGRYEQYFGPGTRLTVT.

The rearrangement links TRBV6-1 to TRBJ1-2; D gene ambiguous. Trimming pared 1 base from V and 4 bases from J, leaving 4 bases between. Germline CDR1 is MNHNS and CDR2 is SASEGT. The CDR3 totals 12 residues. CDR3 loop: CASSEGAYGYTF. In DNA, the CDR3 is TGTGCCAGCAGTGAAGGAGCCTATGGCTACACCTTC.

In this sample, this clone is medium-sized. At one boundary the junction diverges from the germline segment, which might be a read error. The V gene is TRBV5-8, the J gene TRBJ1-6, with D possibly TRBD1 on 5 matching bases. Germline V lookup: CDR1 SGHTS, CDR2 YDEGEE. The CDR3 loop spans 10 amino acids. The CDR3 DNA sequence: TGTGCCAGCAGCTTGAGTGGACACAACTTT. Protein product: CASSLSGHNF.

The chain links TRBV11-3 to TRBJ2-3; TRBD2 agrees at 12 bases. J lost 2 bases, V lost 5 bases, and 8 bases had no gene match. Germline CDR1 and CDR2: SGHNT and YENEEA. This CDR3 spans 17 amino acids. The CDR3 nucleotides are TGTGCCAGCAGCCGTCTAGCGGGGGGGCCCACCACAGATACGCAGTATTTT. Its protein is CASSRLAGGPTTDTQYF.

This sequence joins TRBV11-3 and TRBJ1-2, with 8 nucleotides matching TRBD1. Germline V CDR1 and CDR2: SGHNT, YENEEA. Trimming took 4 bases from V and 8 from J; bases not matched to a gene: 9. This CDR3 comprises 14 residues. The CDR3 DNA reads as TGTGCCAGCAGCTCCGGACAGGGCCCCCAAGGCTACACCTTC. Amino acid sequence: CASSSGQGPQGYTF.

The V and J genes are TRBV27 and TRBJ1-4; D may be TRBD1 (5 bases). Deletions cut 2 bases from V and 7 bases from J, with 17 bases between. The CDR3 contains 16 residues. Germline CDR1 MNHEY, CDR2 SMNVEV (reference sequence). CDR3 in amino acids: CASSLKGRGVGEKLFF. For the CDR3, the DNA is TGTGCCAGCAGTTTAAAGGGAAGAGGGGTTGGTGAAAAACTGTTTTTT.

V is TRBV5-6 and J is TRBJ2-5, with 12 positions matching TRBD2. This CDR3 comprises 15 residues. Trimming cost V 2 bases and J 4 bases; bases outside gene matches: 3. Per germline, CDR1 SGHDT and CDR2 YYEEEE. The CDR3 sequence is CASSFTSGGRETQYF. CDR3 nucleotides: TGTGCCAGCAGCTTTACTAGCGGGGGGCGAGAGACCCAGTACTTC.

This clone has only one observation. The rearrangement joins TRBV7-6 to TRBJ1-6, with TRBD1 matching over 7 bases. Germline V CDR1 and CDR2: SGHVS, FNYEAQ. Germline trimming cut 2 bases from V and 5 bases from J; bases unmatched to any gene: 9. The CDR3 has 17 amino acids. CDR3 DNA sequence: TGTGCCAGCAGCTTACTCCCCGGACAGGCCAATAATTCACCCCTCCACTTT. This encodes CASSLLPGQANNSPLHF.

This clone was seen only a few times. V gene TRBV5-8 combines with J gene TRBJ1-4; TRBD1 aligns across 9 bases. Germline V gene lookup returns CDR1 SGHTS and CDR2 YDEGEE. J was trimmed by 5 bases and V by 4 bases; bases with no gene match: 6. This CDR3 has 15 amino acids. CDR3 nucleotide sequence: TGTGCCAGCAGCAGGTCCGGGACAGGGAATGAAAAACTGTTTTTT. Amino acids: CASSRSGTGNEKLFF.

The J gene is TRBJ1-1, the V gene TRBV5-5, with TRBD1 matching 8 bases. V lost 3 bases to trimming and J lost 3 bases; unmatched junction nucleotides: 4. CDR1 is SGHKS and CDR2 is YYEKEE in the germline V gene (reference sequence). The CDR3 runs to 14 residues. The chain's CDR3 is CASSWTGLDTEAFF. DNA for the CDR3: TGTGCCAGCAGCTGGACAGGGCTTGACACTGAAGCTTTCTTT. Full variable domain (rest looked up from reference TRBV5-5 and TRBJ1-1): DAGVTQSPTHLIKTRGQQVTLRCSPISGHKSVSWYQQVLGQGPQFIFQYYEKEERGRGNFPDRFSARQFPNYSSELNVNALLLGDSALYLCASSWTGLDTEAFFGQGTRLTVV.

V is TRBV29-1 and J is TRBJ1-2; 8 nucleotides line up with TRBD1. Per germline, CDR1 SQVTM and CDR2 ANQGSEA. Trimming took 5 bases from V and 5 from J; bases not matched to a gene: 10. The CDR3 runs to 14 residues. The CDR3 region is CSVPRQGIGYGYTF. The CDR3 DNA reads TGCAGCGTTCCCCGACAGGGGATAGGTTATGGCTACACCTTC.